Listed below are T cell receptor beta chains from one sample, sequenced in a study of beta chain features in type 1 diabetes. Assay used: immunoSEQ multiplex PCR; TCRdb lists only in-frame clones, some missing. The data show 850,000 to 900,000 clones, 15% to 20% seen once. What was sequenced was naive CD4+ T cells from blood. Receptors were obtained from a woman between 18 and 29 years old in good health. CDR3s include the opening cysteine and the closing phenylalanine or tryptophan. The D gene is left open where the match is weak. Expanded clones are given a class, and other clones once, few, many or no size at all.

V	D	J	size	CDR3	DNA
TRBV29-1	TRBD1	TRBJ2-1	NA	CSVLDRGGYNEQFF	TGCAGCGTTCTGGACAGGGGTGGGTACAATGAGCAGTTCTTC
TRBV7-9	NA	TRBJ1-1	few	CASSLEVSWNTEAFF	TGTGCCAGCAGCTTAGAAGTCTCATGGAACACTGAAGCTTTCTTT
TRBV6-6	NA	TRBJ2-6	NA	CASSWGLSGANVLTF	TGTGCCAGCAGCTGGGGTTTGTCTGGGGCCAACGTCCTGACTTTC
TRBV7-9	TRBD2	TRBJ2-3	few	CASSPSGRTTDTQYF	TGTGCCAGCAGCCCTAGCGGGAGGACCACAGATACGCAGTATTTT
TRBV28	TRBD2	TRBJ2-3	few	CASTYRTSGSVADTQYF	TGTGCCAGCACTTACAGGACTAGCGGGAGTGTCGCAGATACGCAGTATTTT
TRBV10-3	TRBD2	TRBJ2-1	many	CAISGGSGLVDEQFF	TGTGCCATCAGTGGCGGATCGGGACTAGTCGATGAGCAGTTCTTC
TRBV21-1	NA	TRBJ2-7	few	CASSKRAYGNEQYF	TGTGCCAGCAGCAAAAGGGCTTACGGAAACGAGCAGTACTTC
TRBV7-3	NA	TRBJ2-3	NA	CASSPNGRGNTDTQYF	TGTGCCAGCAGCCCCAATGGACGGGGCAACACAGATACGCAGTATTTT
TRBV28	TRBD2	TRBJ2-5	few	CASSVGTGTSGQETQYF	TGTGCCAGCAGTGTAGGTACCGGGACTAGCGGACAAGAGACCCAGTACTTC
TRBV5-6	NA	TRBJ2-7	NA	CASSLRADPRAYEQYF	TGTGCCAGCAGCTTGAGGGCGGATCCGAGGGCCTACGAGCAGTACTTC
TRBV2	NA	TRBJ2-7	few	CASSEVRGYEQYF	TGTGCCAGCAGTGAGGTTCGGGGGTACGAGCAGTACTTC
TRBV28	TRBD2	TRBJ2-1	NA	CFVGRVPNEQFF	TGTTTCGTCGGGAGGGTCCCCAATGAGCAGTTCTTC
TRBV7-2	NA	TRBJ2-7	NA	CASSSPATYEQYF	TGTGCCAGCAGCTCTCCAGCAACCTACGAGCAGTACTTC
TRBV10-3	NA	TRBJ2-5	once	CAISVGTVESETQYF	TGTGCCATCAGTGTGGGGACGGTGGAATCAGAGACCCAGTACTTC
TRBV5-6	TRBD1	TRBJ1-1	NA	CASSFRDRDDTEAFF	TGTGCCAGCAGCTTTCGGGACAGGGATGACACTGAAGCTTTCTTT
TRBV19	NA	TRBJ2-2	NA	CASSIRTGVNTGELFF	TGTGCCAGTAGTATACGAACGGGAGTGAACACCGGGGAGCTGTTTTTT
TRBV7-2	TRBD2	TRBJ2-7	NA	CASSIRTSGSGNEQYF	TGTGCCAGCAGCATACGGACTAGCGGGAGTGGAAACGAGCAGTACTTC
TRBV2	NA	TRBJ2-5	NA	CASSLGQVETQYF	TGTGCCAGCAGCTTAGGCCAGGTGGAGACCCAGTACTTC
TRBV5-4	NA	TRBJ2-3	few	CASSHRWGTDTQYF	TGTGCCAGCAGCCACCGCTGGGGCACAGATACGCAGTATTTT
TRBV4-1	TRBD2	TRBJ2-5	NA	CASSPSGGQETQYF	TGCGCCAGCAGCCCGAGCGGGGGGCAAGAGACCCAGTACTTC
TRBV6-6	TRBD2	TRBJ2-1	few	CASIKLAGGGEQFF	TGTGCCAGCATTAAACTAGCGGGAGGAGGTGAGCAGTTCTTC
TRBV7-2	TRBD2	TRBJ2-1	few	CASSLYPSGNTYNEQFF	TGTGCCAGCAGCTTATATCCTAGCGGTAATACCTACAATGAGCAGTTCTTC
TRBV7-9	NA	TRBJ2-7	few	CASSLGEPYEQYF	TGTGCCAGCAGCTTAGGGGAACCTTACGAGCAGTACTTC
TRBV4-1	NA	TRBJ2-1	few	CASSHYVGLYNEQFF	TGCGCCAGCAGCCATTATGTGGGGCTTTACAATGAGCAGTTCTTC
TRBV2	TRBD1	TRBJ1-2	few	CASRGIQGTEGYTF	TGTGCCAGCAGGGGGATACAGGGGACGGAGGGCTACACCTTC
TRBV28	TRBD1	TRBJ2-7	few	CASSADRGRNEQYF	TGTGCCAGCAGTGCGGACAGGGGGCGTAACGAGCAGTACTTC